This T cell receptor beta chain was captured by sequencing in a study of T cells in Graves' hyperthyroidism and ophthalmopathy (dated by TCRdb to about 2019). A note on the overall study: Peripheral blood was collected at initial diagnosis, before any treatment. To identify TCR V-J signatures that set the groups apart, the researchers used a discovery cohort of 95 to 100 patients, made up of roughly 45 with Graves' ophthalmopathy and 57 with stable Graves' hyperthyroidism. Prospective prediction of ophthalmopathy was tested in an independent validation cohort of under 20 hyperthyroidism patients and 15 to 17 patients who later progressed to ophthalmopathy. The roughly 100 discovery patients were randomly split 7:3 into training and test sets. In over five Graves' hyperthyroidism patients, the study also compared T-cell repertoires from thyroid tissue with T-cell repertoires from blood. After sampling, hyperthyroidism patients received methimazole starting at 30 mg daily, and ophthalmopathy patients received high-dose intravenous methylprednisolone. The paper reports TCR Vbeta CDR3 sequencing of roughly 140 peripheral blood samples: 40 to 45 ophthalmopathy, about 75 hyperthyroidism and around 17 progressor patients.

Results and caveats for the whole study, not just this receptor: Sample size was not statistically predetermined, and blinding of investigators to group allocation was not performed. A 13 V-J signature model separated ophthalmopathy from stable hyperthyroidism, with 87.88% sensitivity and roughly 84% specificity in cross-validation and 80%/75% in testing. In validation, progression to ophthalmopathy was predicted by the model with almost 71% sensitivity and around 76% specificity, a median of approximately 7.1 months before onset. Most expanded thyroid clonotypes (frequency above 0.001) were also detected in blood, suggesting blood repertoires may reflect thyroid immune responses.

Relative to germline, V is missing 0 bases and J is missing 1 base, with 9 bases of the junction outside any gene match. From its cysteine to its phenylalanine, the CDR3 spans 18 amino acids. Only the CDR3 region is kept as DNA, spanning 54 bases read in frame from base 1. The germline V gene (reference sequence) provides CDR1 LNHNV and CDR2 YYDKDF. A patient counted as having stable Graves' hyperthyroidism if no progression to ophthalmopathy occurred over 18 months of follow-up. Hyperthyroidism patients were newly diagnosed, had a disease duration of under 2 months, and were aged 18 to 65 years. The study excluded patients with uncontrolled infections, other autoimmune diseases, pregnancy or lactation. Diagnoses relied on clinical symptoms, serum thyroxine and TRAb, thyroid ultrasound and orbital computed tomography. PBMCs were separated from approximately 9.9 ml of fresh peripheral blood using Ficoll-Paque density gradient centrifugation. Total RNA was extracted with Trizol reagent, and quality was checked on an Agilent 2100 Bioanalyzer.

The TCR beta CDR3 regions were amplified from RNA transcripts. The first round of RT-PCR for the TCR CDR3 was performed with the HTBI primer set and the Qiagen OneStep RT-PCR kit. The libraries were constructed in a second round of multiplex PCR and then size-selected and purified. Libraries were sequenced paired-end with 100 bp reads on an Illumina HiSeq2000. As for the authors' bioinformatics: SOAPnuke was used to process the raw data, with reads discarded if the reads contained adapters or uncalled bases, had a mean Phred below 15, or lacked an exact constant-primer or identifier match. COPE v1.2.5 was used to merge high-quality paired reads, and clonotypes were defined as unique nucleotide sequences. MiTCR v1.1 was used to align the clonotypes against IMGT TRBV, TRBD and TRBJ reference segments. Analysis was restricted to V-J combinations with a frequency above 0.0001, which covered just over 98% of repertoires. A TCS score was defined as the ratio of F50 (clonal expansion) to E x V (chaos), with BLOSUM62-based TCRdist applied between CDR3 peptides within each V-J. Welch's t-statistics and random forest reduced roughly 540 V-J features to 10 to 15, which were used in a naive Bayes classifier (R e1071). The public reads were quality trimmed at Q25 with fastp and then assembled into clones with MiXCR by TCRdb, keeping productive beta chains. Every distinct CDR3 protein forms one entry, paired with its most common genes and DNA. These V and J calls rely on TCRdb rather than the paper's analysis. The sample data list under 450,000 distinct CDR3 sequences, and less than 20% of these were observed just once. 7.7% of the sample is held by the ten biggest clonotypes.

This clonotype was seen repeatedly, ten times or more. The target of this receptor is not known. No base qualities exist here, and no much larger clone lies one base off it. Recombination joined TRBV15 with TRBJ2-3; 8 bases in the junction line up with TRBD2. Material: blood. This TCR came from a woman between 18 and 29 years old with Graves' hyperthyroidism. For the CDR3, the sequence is CATSRDPAGVHGTDTQYF. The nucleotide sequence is TGTGCCACCAGCAGAGATCCAGCGGGAGTGCACGGCACAGATACGCAGTATTTT.